These T cell receptor beta chains were read from a single sample in a study of radiation and T cells in renal cell carcinoma. TCRdb keeps only in-frame clones here, not all; method: immunoSEQ multiplex PCR. The data contain approximately 110,000 clones, approximately 78% of them singletons. The material was blood, obtained from a patient whose treatment included radiotherapy and nephrectomy. These receptors all stem from an older woman with renal cell carcinoma. The CDR3 runs from the conserved cysteine through the conserved F or W. The D gene is left open where the match is weak. The size of a clone is reported for some rows only, either as once, few or many, or as a class for expanded clones.

TRBV19	TRBD1	once	TRBJ1-2	CASSKVKGARVGYTF	TGTGCCAGTAGTAAGGTGAAGGGGGCGCGGGTTGGCTACACCTTC
TRBV18	.	.	TRBJ1-2	CASSPSENYGYTF	TGTGCCAGCTCCCCGAGCGAGAACTATGGCTACACCTTC
TRBV4-1	TRBD1	few	TRBJ2-7	CASSQQDRGVYEQYF	TGCGCCAGCAGCCAACAGGACAGGGGGGTCTACGAGCAGTACTTC
TRBV5-4	.	.	TRBJ1-4	CASSQKGVGATNEKLFF	TGTGCCAGCAGCCAAAAGGGGGTGGGGGCAACTAATGAAAAACTGTTTTTT
TRBV28	.	.	TRBJ2-3	CASSLWGGGLRADTQYF	TGTGCCAGCAGTTTATGGGGAGGGGGACTAAGGGCAGATACGCAGTATTTT
TRBV9	TRBD2	once	TRBJ2-2	CASSELAGVNTGELFF	TGTGCCAGCAGCGAACTAGCGGGAGTAAACACCGGGGAGCTGTTTTTT
TRBV27	.	.	TRBJ1-1	CASGTGSANTEAFF	TGTGCCAGCGGTACAGGGTCAGCGAACACTGAAGCTTTCTTT
TRBV5-8	TRBD1	.	TRBJ2-3	CASSSDRARDTQYF	TGTGCCAGCAGCTCCGACAGGGCGCGAGATACGCAGTATTTT
TRBV5-5	TRBD1	.	TRBJ1-5	CASSLTGGDQPQHF	TGTGCCAGCAGCTTGACAGGGGGGGATCAGCCCCAGCATTTT
TRBV7-2	.	.	TRBJ1-6	CASSLRGGTGNSPLHF	TGTGCCAGCAGCTTAAGAGGGGGGACGGGTAATTCACCCCTCCACTTT
TRBV19	.	.	TRBJ1-6	CAARDTDSPLHF	TGTGCCGCCCGGGACACCGATTCACCCCTCCACTTT